The sequence of this T cell receptor beta chain was determined in a study of T cell responses to AZD1222 COVID-19 vaccine. Points on this clone: Its antigen is unknown.

V was shortened by 3 bases and J by 4 bases, with 10 bases between the two germline ends. CDR3 length equals 14 residues. Germline CDR1 reads LNHDA; CDR2 reads SQIVND (reference sequence). TCRdb keeps only in-frame clones here, not all; method: immunoSEQ multiplex PCR. This table holds about 140,000 clones, 80% to 95% found once. Findings and caveats of the study: Clonal diversity may have been underestimated in mostly white British donors. Repertoire sampling happened only post peak T cell response. Per reports, nearly half of all spike-specific TCRs target regions that are unmutated in variants. The span of vaccine-associated CD4 TCRs extended across spike, with dominance at 160-218 and 743-854.

Sequencing was performed on peripheral blood, taken on day 0 of AZD1222 vaccination. The sequence came from an adult in good health. The chain recombines TRBV19 with TRBJ1-3; D is uncertain. CDR3 in DNA: TGTGCCAGTAGTATTGGCGTAGGAGGAAACACCATATATTTT. It is translated as CASSIGVGGNTIYF.